Reported below is one T cell receptor (beta chain). The antigen remains undetermined. This entry is derived from a study of T cells expressing NK-cell markers. Study in general: TCR beta repertoires came from sorted CD3+CD56+NKG2C+, CD3+CD56+NKG2C- and CD3+CD56-NKG2C+ T cells.

Study results and caveats: Researchers report these clonotypes also headed the CD3+CD56-NKG2C+ fraction in several donors.

As the method of synthesis, 5'RACE template switching with UMIs yielded TCR beta cDNA. TCRdb re-called the 5' RACE reads, yielding one record per CDR3 amino acid sequence without DNA. This sample contains around 550,000 distinct CDR3 sequences. From germline, CDR1 is MNHEY and CDR2 SVGEGT. The CDR3 extends over 13 amino acids. Sequencing was carried out using blood T cells: a sorted CD56 or NKG2C T cell subset, CD4+ or CD8+ T cells, or bulk PBMC T cells (not recorded which). The sequence was collected from a man younger than 30 in good health. The genes are TRBV6-2 or TRBV6-3 and TRBJ2-7; TCRdb calls TRBD1, which cannot be checked without DNA. This CDR3 reads CASSYTGGYEQYF.